A single sample gave rise to the 12 T cell receptor beta chains below, sequenced in a study of blood T cell repertoires in COVID-19. This table comes from immunoSEQ multiplex PCR, and its TCRdb copy is limited to in-frame clones, with some not included. The sample has about 56,000 clones, approximately 86% seen once; the top ten hold roughly 3.5%. Sequenced input: peripheral blood. These receptors originate from a man aged 50-59 years with active COVID-19.

This chain joins TRBV11-2 and TRBJ2-7; TRBD1 matches 11 bases. There are 19 residues in the CDR3. Germline V lookup: CDR1 SGHAT, CDR2 FQNNGV. V lost 2 bases to trimming and J lost 1 base; unmatched junction nucleotides: 13. In DNA, the CDR3 is TGTGCCAGCAGCTTAATGAGGACAGGGGGCGCCCGGTGGTCCTACGAGCAGTACTTC. It encodes CASSLMRTGGARWSYEQYF. The whole variable domain, filled in from reference TRBV11-2 and TRBJ2-7, reads EAGVAQSPRYKIIEKRQSVAFWCNPISGHATLYWYQQILGQGPKLLIQFQNNGVVDDSQLPKDRFSAERLKGVDSTLKIQPAKLEDSAVYLCASSLMRTGGARWSYEQYFGPGTRLTVT.

This clone turned up a few times. This CDR3 is CASSYTGGFYEQYF. The CDR3 coding sequence is TGTGCCAGCAGTTATACAGGGGGATTCTACGAGCAGTACTTC. V gene TRBV6-2 or TRBV6-3 combines with J gene TRBJ2-7, with 8 positions matching TRBD1. V was pared by 3 bases and J by 3 bases, with 4 bases of the junction left unmatched. Germline V gene lookup returns CDR1 MNHEY and CDR2 SVGEGT. The CDR3 is 14 residues long.

The genes are TRBV6-2 or TRBV6-3 and TRBJ1-2; D not certain. The CDR3 is made up of 13 amino acids. Germline CDR1 and CDR2: MNHEY and SVGEGT. V was clipped by 2 bases and J by 3 bases, with 7 bases between them. For the CDR3, the DNA is TGTGCCAGCAGTTACCGGGGATACTATGGCTACACCTTC. This encodes CASSYRGYYGYTF.

This chain links TRBV7-2 with TRBJ1-6; a possible D gene is TRBD1 (5 bases). The germline V gene has CDR1 SGHTA and CDR2 FQGNSA. Trimming stripped 4 bases from V and 9 bases from J, with 16 bases between. The CDR3 is 15 residues long. The CDR3 DNA is TGTGCCAGCAGCTGGGGCAGCCCCGATAGTTCACCCCTCCACTTT. Its translation is CASSWGSPDSSPLHF.

The CDR3 region has the DNA TGCGCCAGCAGCCCCCCCAGGCGGGTCTACGAGCAGTACTTC. This sequence encodes CASSPPRRVYEQYF. This rearrangement joins TRBV4-1 to TRBJ2-7; possible D gene TRBD2, 5 bases. The germline CDR1 and CDR2 sequences are MGHRA and YSYEKL. This CDR3 is built from 14 residues. Trimming cost V 4 bases and J 3 bases, with 13 bases left between them.

The rearrangement links TRBV6-5 to TRBJ1-3; D remains unclear. V was pared by 5 bases and J by 1 base, with 6 bases between. Per the germline V gene, CDR1 is MNHEY and CDR2 is SVGAGI. The CDR3 spans 13 residues. The CDR3 spells CASSPLSGNTIYF. CDR3 DNA: TGTGCCAGCAGTCCCTTGTCTGGAAACACCATATATTTT.

This clone occurred once. The limits of the CDR3 on the DNA are not certain, so only TCRdb's listed CDR3 is given. The V gene is TRBV6-6, the J gene TRBJ1-2; whether TRBD1, the table's D call, matches the DNA was not checked. Looked up from germline, CDR1 is MNHNY and CDR2 is SVGAGI (reference sequence). Inclusive of both ends, the CDR3 amounts to 13 amino acids. CDR3 sequence reads: CASSYRTGHFGNF.

The J gene is TRBJ2-5, the V gene TRBV5-1, with D possibly matching TRBD2 (6 bases). The CDR3 contains 13 residues. V lost 4 bases, J lost 9 bases, and 16 bases lay in between. CDR1 SGHRS and CDR2 YFSETQ come from the germline V gene. CDR3 protein: CASSPRTGEAQYF. CDR3 in DNA: TGCGCCAGCAGCCCCCGAACCGGGGAGGCCCAGTACTTC.

V usage is TRBV5-6 and J usage is TRBJ2-3, with D perhaps TRBD1 (5 bases). Trimming removed 4 bases at V and 2 bases at J, with 20 bases between. The length of the CDR3 is 17 residues. The germline V gene encodes CDR1 SGHDT and CDR2 YYEEEE. Written as DNA, the CDR3 is TGTGCCAGCAGCGGAAAGGACAAGGGCCTACCCACAGATACGCAGTATTTT. It is translated as CASSGKDKGLPTDTQYF.

J is TRBJ1-5 and V is TRBV3-1 (or the pseudogene TRBV3-2), with D perhaps TRBD1 (6 bases). Looked up from germline, CDR1 is LGHDT and CDR2 is YNNKEL (reference sequence). Trimming removed 6 bases from V and 3 bases from J, with 18 bases in between. The CDR3 contains 16 residues. The CDR3 reads CASSTTGMPYNQPQHF. Here the CDR3 DNA reads TGTGCCAGCAGTACTACAGGGATGCCTTACAATCAGCCCCAGCATTTT.

This clone was detected only once. The chain employs TRBV6-5 and TRBJ1-2; 7 bases agree with TRBD1. Germline loops: CDR1 MNHEY, CDR2 SVGAGI. This CDR3 spans 14 amino acids. The V gene end was trimmed by 0 bases and the J gene end by 8 bases; junction bases not matched to a gene: 6. The CDR3 sequence: CASSYSTGKYGYTF. The CDR3 nucleotides read TGTGCCAGCAGTTACTCGACAGGGAAGTACGGCTACACCTTC.

The chain combines TRBV4-3 with TRBJ2-7, with TRBD1 matching over 7 bases. Germline V gene sequence: CDR1 LGHNA, CDR2 YSLEER. This CDR3 spans 16 amino acids. V lost 0 bases, J lost 0 bases, and 5 bases stayed unmatched. The CDR3 region is CASSQDHRGHSYEQYF. CDR3 bases: TGCGCCAGCAGCCAAGACCACAGGGGTCACTCCTACGAGCAGTACTTC.